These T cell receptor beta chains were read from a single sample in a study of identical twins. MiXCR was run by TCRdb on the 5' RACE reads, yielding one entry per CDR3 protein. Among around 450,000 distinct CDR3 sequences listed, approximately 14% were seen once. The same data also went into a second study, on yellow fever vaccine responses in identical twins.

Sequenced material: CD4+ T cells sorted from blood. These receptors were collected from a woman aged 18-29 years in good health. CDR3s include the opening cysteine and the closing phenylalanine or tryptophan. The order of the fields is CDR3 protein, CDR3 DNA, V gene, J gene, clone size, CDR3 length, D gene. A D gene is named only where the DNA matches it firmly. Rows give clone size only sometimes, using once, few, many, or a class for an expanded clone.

CDR3: CASSQSGGRVFNEQFF
DNA: TGTGCCAGCAGCCAAAGCGGGGGGCGGGTTTTTAATGAGCAGTTCTTC
V: TRBV7-2
J: TRBJ2-1
size: -
length: 16
D: TRBD2

CDR3: CATSARLAGGSNEQFF
DNA: TGTGCCACCAGTGCTAGACTAGCGGGAGGTAGCAATGAGCAGTTCTTC
V: TRBV24-1
J: TRBJ2-1
size: -
length: 16
D: TRBD2

CDR3: CASSLGLAGGPQGRPNMDLGELFF
DNA: TGTGCCAGCAGCTTAGGGCTAGCGGGGGGGCCCCAGGGCCGTCCCAATATGGATCTCGGGGAGCTGTTTTTT
V: TRBV7-4
J: TRBJ2-2
size: -
length: 24
D: TRBD2

CDR3: CSARDGEGRIEQYF
DNA: TGCAGTGCTAGAGATGGGGAGGGAAGGATCGAGCAGTACTTC
V: TRBV20-1
J: TRBJ2-7
size: -
length: 14
D: TRBD2

CDR3: CASSRGTVSYSPLHF
DNA: TGTGCCAGCAGCCGGGGGACGGTTTCCTATTCACCCCTCCACTTT
V: TRBV7-2
J: TRBJ1-6
size: few
length: 15
D: -

CDR3: CASTPRLVSNYEQYF
DNA: TGTGCCAGCACCCCCCGGTTGGTTTCGAACTACGAGCAGTACTTC
V: TRBV7-2
J: TRBJ2-7
size: -
length: 15
D: -

CDR3: CSGGLAGARETQYF
DNA: TGCAGCGGTGGACTAGCGGGCGCACGCGAGACCCAGTACTTC
V: TRBV29-1
J: TRBJ2-5
size: -
length: 14
D: TRBD2

CDR3: CAISESRWGEPQHF
DNA: TGTGCCATCAGTGAGTCGAGGTGGGGTGAGCCCCAGCATTTT
V: TRBV10-3
J: TRBJ1-5
size: -
length: 14
D: -

CDR3: CASSQPDRAGELFF
DNA: TGCGCCAGCAGCCAACCCGACAGGGCCGGGGAGCTGTTTTTT
V: TRBV4-3
J: TRBJ2-2
size: few
length: 14
D: TRBD1

CDR3: CASSLRELVTSTDTQYF
DNA: TGTGCCAGCAGTTTACGAGAACTAGTGACTAGCACAGATACGCAGTATTTT
V: TRBV27
J: TRBJ2-3
size: few
length: 17
D: -

CDR3: CSARYAHSYEQYF
DNA: TGCAGTGCTAGATACGCGCACTCCTACGAGCAGTACTTC
V: TRBV20-1
J: TRBJ2-7
size: many
length: 13
D: -

CDR3: CASSQGDGGRETQYF
DNA: TGTGCCAGCAGCCAAGGGGATGGAGGGCGGGAGACCCAGTACTTC
V: TRBV3-1
J: TRBJ2-5
size: -
length: 15
D: -

CDR3: CASNILQYTEAFF
DNA: TGTGCCAGCAACATTCTCCAGTACACTGAAGCTTTCTTT
V: TRBV12-3/TRBV12-4
J: TRBJ1-1
size: -
length: 13
D: -

CDR3: CASSITGGQPQHF
DNA: TGTGCCAGCAGTATCACAGGGGGTCAGCCCCAGCATTTT
V: TRBV12-3/TRBV12-4
J: TRBJ1-5
size: -
length: 13
D: TRBD1

CDR3: CASTDYGAAVQPQHF
DNA: TGTGCCAGTACGGACTATGGGGCTGCGGTTCAGCCCCAGCATTTT
V: TRBV6-2/TRBV6-3
J: TRBJ1-5
size: -
length: 15
D: -

CDR3: CASRLQGQGNIQYF
DNA: TGTGCCAGCCGACTACAGGGGCAGGGGAACATTCAGTACTTC
V: TRBV2
J: TRBJ2-4
size: -
length: 14
D: TRBD1

CDR3: CATGPGTSDTQYF
DNA: TGTGCCACCGGGCCAGGGACCTCAGATACGCAGTATTTT
V: TRBV10-3
J: TRBJ2-3
size: few
length: 13
D: -

CDR3: CSVGTGPSYEQYF
DNA: TGCAGCGTTGGGACAGGGCCCTCCTACGAGCAGTACTTC
V: TRBV29-1
J: TRBJ2-7
size: -
length: 13
D: TRBD1

CDR3: CASSYETGAGANVLTF
DNA: TGTGCCAGCAGTTACGAGACAGGGGCTGGGGCCAACGTCCTGACTTTC
V: TRBV6-5
J: TRBJ2-6
size: few
length: 16
D: TRBD1

CDR3: CASRPGGGLAKNIQYF
DNA: TGTGCCAGCAGACCGGGAGGGGGCCTAGCCAAAAACATTCAGTACTTC
V: TRBV28
J: TRBJ2-4
size: -
length: 16
D: -

CDR3: CASSLSGGGPADTQYF
DNA: TGTGCCAGCAGTTTATCGGGGGGAGGTCCGGCAGATACGCAGTATTTT
V: TRBV12-3/TRBV12-4
J: TRBJ2-3
size: few
length: 16
D: TRBD2

CDR3: CASSPLRGGPADTQYF
DNA: TGTGCCAGCAGCCCCTTGCGGGGGGGGCCTGCAGATACGCAGTATTTT
V: TRBV4-2
J: TRBJ2-3
size: -
length: 16
D: TRBD2

CDR3: CSAKQGYNEQFF
DNA: TGCAGTGCTAAACAGGGCTACAATGAGCAGTTCTTC
V: TRBV20-1
J: TRBJ2-1
size: -
length: 12
D: -

CDR3: CASSILAVNNEQFF
DNA: TGTGCCAGCAGCATACTAGCGGTGAACAATGAGCAGTTCTTC
V: TRBV3-1
J: TRBJ2-1
size: -
length: 14
D: TRBD2

CDR3: CASSYVRAQPSGANVLTF
DNA: TGTGCCAGTAGTTACGTAAGGGCCCAGCCCTCTGGGGCCAACGTCCTGACTTTC
V: TRBV19
J: TRBJ2-6
size: -
length: 18
D: -

CDR3: CAWRVQGADTQYF
DNA: TGTGCCTGGAGGGTACAGGGGGCAGATACGCAGTATTTT
V: TRBV30
J: TRBJ2-3
size: few
length: 13
D: TRBD1

CDR3: CSVRGTGGDTQYF
DNA: TGCAGCGTCCGAGGGACAGGGGGAGATACGCAGTATTTT
V: TRBV29-1
J: TRBJ2-3
size: many
length: 13
D: TRBD1

CDR3: CASSRVGGGEKLFF
DNA: TGTGCCAGCAGTCGCGTCGGAGGCGGTGAAAAACTGTTTTTT
V: TRBV6-6
J: TRBJ1-4
size: -
length: 14
D: -

CDR3: CSAREMTSGSFGEQYF
DNA: TGCAGTGCTAGAGAGATGACTAGCGGGAGTTTTGGCGAGCAGTACTTC
V: TRBV20-1
J: TRBJ2-7
size: once
length: 16
D: TRBD2

CDR3: CASSPDRVFRYEQYF
DNA: TGTGCCAGCAGCCCCGACAGGGTTTTTCGCTACGAGCAGTACTTC
V: TRBV3-1
J: TRBJ2-7
size: many
length: 15
D: TRBD1

CDR3: CASSLADSTGGQYF
DNA: TGTGCCAGCAGTTTAGCTGACAGTACGGGGGGGCAGTACTTC
V: TRBV12-3/TRBV12-4
J: TRBJ2-7
size: many
length: 14
D: TRBD2

CDR3: CARAGRNTEAFF
DNA: TGTGCCAGAGCAGGGAGGAACACTGAAGCTTTCTTT
V: TRBV2
J: TRBJ1-1
size: few
length: 12
D: -

CDR3: CASSLDSSGANVLTF
DNA: TGTGCCAGCAGCTTAGACAGCTCTGGGGCCAACGTCCTGACTTTC
V: TRBV11-2
J: TRBJ2-6
size: many
length: 15
D: -

CDR3: CAIRHREGETQYF
DNA: TGTGCCATCAGGCACAGGGAAGGGGAGACCCAGTACTTC
V: TRBV10-3
J: TRBJ2-5
size: -
length: 13
D: -

CDR3: CASRRPGMVGELFF
DNA: TGTGCCAGCAGGCGCCCAGGGATGGTAGGGGAGCTGTTTTTT
V: TRBV6-1
J: TRBJ2-2
size: few
length: 14
D: -

CDR3: CASKGTGTSGSKYYNEQFF
DNA: TGTGCCAGCAAGGGAACCGGGACTAGCGGGAGCAAGTACTACAATGAGCAGTTCTTC
V: TRBV12-3/TRBV12-4
J: TRBJ2-1
size: -
length: 19
D: TRBD2

CDR3: CASSLAGTGWYEQYF
DNA: TGTGCCAGCAGTTTAGCGGGGACAGGGTGGTACGAGCAGTACTTC
V: TRBV12-3/TRBV12-4
J: TRBJ2-7
size: -
length: 15
D: TRBD1

CDR3: CASSLVRGLGEKLFF
DNA: TGTGCCAGCAGCTTAGTCCGGGGGCTTGGGGAAAAACTGTTTTTT
V: TRBV7-2
J: TRBJ1-4
size: -
length: 15
D: -

CDR3: CASSYRTGDEQYF
DNA: TGTGCCAGCAGTTACCGGACAGGGGACGAGCAGTACTTC
V: TRBV6-5
J: TRBJ2-7
size: -
length: 13
D: TRBD1

CDR3: CASSFSREAFF
DNA: TGTGCCAGCAGTTTTTCCAGAGAAGCTTTCTTT
V: TRBV12-3/TRBV12-4
J: TRBJ1-1
size: many
length: 11
D: -

CDR3: CASSRGTGVQETQYF
DNA: TGTGCCAGCAGTCGGGGGACAGGGGTTCAAGAGACCCAGTACTTC
V: TRBV12-3/TRBV12-4
J: TRBJ2-5
size: -
length: 15
D: TRBD1

CDR3: CASSLAPTYEQYF
DNA: TGTGCCAGCAGCTTAGCCCCTACCTACGAGCAGTACTTC
V: TRBV7-9
J: TRBJ2-7
size: few
length: 13
D: -

CDR3: CASSYGGTGDYEQYF
DNA: TGTGCCAGCAGTTACGGCGGGACAGGGGATTACGAGCAGTACTTC
V: TRBV6-2/TRBV6-3
J: TRBJ2-7
size: -
length: 15
D: TRBD1

CDR3: CASSAAPPGLAGRNEQFF
DNA: TGTGCCAGCAGTGCCGCCCCGCCGGGACTAGCGGGACGCAATGAGCAGTTCTTC
V: TRBV28
J: TRBJ2-1
size: few
length: 18
D: TRBD2

CDR3: CASSPSGPSTDTQYF
DNA: TGTGCCAGCAGCCCCTCGGGCCCGTCCACAGATACGCAGTATTTT
V: TRBV7-3
J: TRBJ2-3
size: -
length: 15
D: -

CDR3: CASSFAGNQPQHF
DNA: TGCGCCAGCAGCTTCGCGGGAAATCAGCCCCAGCATTTT
V: TRBV12-3/TRBV12-4
J: TRBJ1-5
size: many
length: 13
D: -

CDR3: CASSLVAGPVTDTQYF
DNA: TGTGCCAGCAGCTTAGTAGCGGGGCCCGTCACAGATACGCAGTATTTT
V: TRBV7-8
J: TRBJ2-3
size: few
length: 16
D: TRBD2

CDR3: CASSLGNEGDIGYF
DNA: TGCGCCAGCAGCTTGGGAAACGAGGGCGACATAGGTTACTTC
V: TRBV5-1
J: TRBJ2-7
size: few
length: 14
D: -

CDR3: CASALLAASTDTQYF
DNA: TGTGCCAGCGCCCTACTAGCGGCTAGCACAGATACGCAGTATTTT
V: TRBV6-1
J: TRBJ2-3
size: -
length: 15
D: TRBD2

CDR3: CASSRSGMGEQYF
DNA: TGTGCCAGCAGTCGGTCTGGTATGGGCGAGCAGTACTTC
V: TRBV2
J: TRBJ2-7
size: few
length: 13
D: -

CDR3: CSARANERGGSYNEQFF
DNA: TGCAGTGCTAGAGCCAACGAGCGGGGGGGGTCCTACAATGAGCAGTTCTTC
V: TRBV20-1
J: TRBJ2-1
size: many
length: 17
D: TRBD2

CDR3: CSARDYELKPAETQYF
DNA: TGCAGTGCTAGAGATTATGAGTTGAAGCCTGCAGAGACCCAGTACTTC
V: TRBV20-1
J: TRBJ2-5
size: -
length: 16
D: -

CDR3: CASSLGAGGLYNEQFF
DNA: TGTGCCAGCAGCTTAGGGGCGGGAGGGCTCTACAATGAGCAGTTCTTC
V: TRBV7-2
J: TRBJ2-1
size: many
length: 16
D: TRBD2

CDR3: CASSHPQIYTGELFF
DNA: TGTGCCAGCAGCCATCCGCAGATATACACCGGGGAGCTGTTTTTT
V: TRBV7-2
J: TRBJ2-2
size: -
length: 15
D: -

CDR3: CASSLGQRFYNEQFF
DNA: TGTGCCAGCAGCTTAGGCCAGCGCTTCTACAATGAGCAGTTCTTC
V: TRBV7-2
J: TRBJ2-1
size: few
length: 15
D: -

CDR3: CASSAEGGVDEQYF
DNA: TGTGCCAGCAGTGCTGAGGGGGGAGTCGACGAGCAGTACTTC
V: TRBV6-1
J: TRBJ2-7
size: few
length: 14
D: -

CDR3: CASSVVSGGGTDTQYF
DNA: TGTGCCAGCAGCGTAGTCTCCGGGGGGGGCACAGATACGCAGTATTTT
V: TRBV9
J: TRBJ2-3
size: -
length: 16
D: TRBD2

CDR3: CASTLREGRNEQFF
DNA: TGTGCCAGCACCTTACGGGAGGGCCGCAATGAGCAGTTCTTC
V: TRBV6-2/TRBV6-3
J: TRBJ2-1
size: few
length: 14
D: TRBD2

CDR3: CASSPMRGLGMSSYEQYF
DNA: TGTGCCAGCAGTCCCATGAGGGGTCTGGGGATGAGCTCCTACGAGCAGTACTTC
V: TRBV28
J: TRBJ2-7
size: few
length: 18
D: -